This TCR beta chain was sequenced during a study of T cell changes during pregnancy in multiple sclerosis. Produced via immunoSEQ multiplex PCR; TCRdb's table is partial and in-frame only. The table has about 100,000 clones, 85% to 95% seen once. J lost 3 bases, V lost 10 bases, and 14 bases had no gene match. Germline-derived CDR1 and CDR2 are MNHEY and SVGAGI. There are 15 residues in the CDR3. The sequenced sample was peripheral blood, obtained in the third trimester of pregnancy. The clonotype originates from a female donor in good health, enrolled as a control in a pregnancy study. The chain combines TRBV6-5 with TRBJ1-2; TRBD1 matches at 7 bases. CDR3 sequence: CATLDRELSYYGYTF. DNA for the CDR3: TGTGCCACCTTAGACAGGGAACTATCGTACTATGGCTACACCTTC.